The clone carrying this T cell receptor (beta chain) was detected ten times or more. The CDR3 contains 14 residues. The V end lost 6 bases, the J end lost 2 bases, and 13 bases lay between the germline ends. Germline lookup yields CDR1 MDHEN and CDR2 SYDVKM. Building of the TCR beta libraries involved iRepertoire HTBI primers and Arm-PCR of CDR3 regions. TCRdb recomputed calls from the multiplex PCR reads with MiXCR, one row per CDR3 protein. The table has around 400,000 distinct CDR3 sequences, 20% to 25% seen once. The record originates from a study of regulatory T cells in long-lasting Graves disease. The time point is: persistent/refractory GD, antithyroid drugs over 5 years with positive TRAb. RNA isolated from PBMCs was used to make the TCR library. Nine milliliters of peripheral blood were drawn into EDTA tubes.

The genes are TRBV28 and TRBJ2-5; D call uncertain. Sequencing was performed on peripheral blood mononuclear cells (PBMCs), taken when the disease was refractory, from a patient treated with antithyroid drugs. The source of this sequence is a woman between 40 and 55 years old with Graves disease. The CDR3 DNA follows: TGTGCCAGCAGGCCGGCCAGCGCACAAGAGACCCAGTACTTC. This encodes CASRPASAQETQYF.